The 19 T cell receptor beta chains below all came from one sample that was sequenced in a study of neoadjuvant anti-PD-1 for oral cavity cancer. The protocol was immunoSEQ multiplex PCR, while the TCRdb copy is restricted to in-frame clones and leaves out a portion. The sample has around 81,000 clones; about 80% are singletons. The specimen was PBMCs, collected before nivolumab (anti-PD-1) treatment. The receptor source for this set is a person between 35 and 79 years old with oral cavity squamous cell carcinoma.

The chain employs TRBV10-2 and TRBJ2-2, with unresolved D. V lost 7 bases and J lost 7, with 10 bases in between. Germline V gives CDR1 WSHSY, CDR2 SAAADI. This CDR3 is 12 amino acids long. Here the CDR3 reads CASKRVGGELFF. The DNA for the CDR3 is TGCGCCAGCAAAAGGGTGGGCGGGGAGCTGTTTTTT.

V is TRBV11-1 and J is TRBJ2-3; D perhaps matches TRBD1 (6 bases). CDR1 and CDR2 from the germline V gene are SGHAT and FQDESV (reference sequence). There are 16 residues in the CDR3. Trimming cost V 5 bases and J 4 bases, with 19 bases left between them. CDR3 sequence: CASSPPGTRTSDTQYF. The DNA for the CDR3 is TGTGCCAGCAGCCCGCCCGGGACACGAACCTCAGATACGCAGTATTTT.

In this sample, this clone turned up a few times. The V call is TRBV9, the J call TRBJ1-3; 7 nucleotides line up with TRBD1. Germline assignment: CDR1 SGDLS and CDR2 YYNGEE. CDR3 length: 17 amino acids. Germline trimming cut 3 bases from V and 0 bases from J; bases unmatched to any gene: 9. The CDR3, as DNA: TGTGCCAGCAGCGACCGACAGGGAACCACCTCTGGAAACACCATATATTTT. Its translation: CASSDRQGTTSGNTIYF.

CDR3 loop: CASSLTGGYNQPQHF. In nucleotides, the CDR3 is TGTGCCAGCAGCTTAACAGGGGGTTACAATCAGCCCCAGCATTTT. The chain combines TRBV7-8 with TRBJ1-5, with 8 bases aligning to TRBD1. Germline V gene sequence: CDR1 SGHVS, CDR2 FQNEAQ. The CDR3 contains 15 residues. Germline trimming cut 2 bases from V and 3 bases from J; bases unmatched to any gene: 3.

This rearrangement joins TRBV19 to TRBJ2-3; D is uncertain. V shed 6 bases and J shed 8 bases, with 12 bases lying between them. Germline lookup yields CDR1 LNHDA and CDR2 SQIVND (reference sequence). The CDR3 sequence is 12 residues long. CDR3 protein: CASRLSSGTQYF. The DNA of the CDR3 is TGTGCCAGTAGACTCTCCTCCGGTACGCAGTATTTT.

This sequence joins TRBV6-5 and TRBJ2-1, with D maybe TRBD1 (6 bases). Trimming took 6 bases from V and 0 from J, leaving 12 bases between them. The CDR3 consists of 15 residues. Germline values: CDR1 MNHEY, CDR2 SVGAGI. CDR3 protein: CASSLVGASYNEQFF. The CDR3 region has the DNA TGTGCCAGCAGCCTTGTGGGGGCCTCCTACAATGAGCAGTTCTTC.

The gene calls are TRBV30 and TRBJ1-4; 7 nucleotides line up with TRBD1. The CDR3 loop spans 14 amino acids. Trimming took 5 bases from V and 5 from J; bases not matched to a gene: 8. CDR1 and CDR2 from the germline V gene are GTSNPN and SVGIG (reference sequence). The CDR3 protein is CAWGKGQLNEKLFF. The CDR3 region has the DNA TGTGCCTGGGGGAAGGGACAGCTAAATGAAAAACTGTTTTTT.

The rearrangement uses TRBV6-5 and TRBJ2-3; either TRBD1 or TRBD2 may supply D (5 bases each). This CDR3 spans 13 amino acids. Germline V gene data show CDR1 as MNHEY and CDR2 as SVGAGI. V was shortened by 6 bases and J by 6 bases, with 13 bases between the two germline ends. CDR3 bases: TGTGCCAGCAGATGGGACCTCTTGGATACGCAGTATTTT. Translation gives CASRWDLLDTQYF.

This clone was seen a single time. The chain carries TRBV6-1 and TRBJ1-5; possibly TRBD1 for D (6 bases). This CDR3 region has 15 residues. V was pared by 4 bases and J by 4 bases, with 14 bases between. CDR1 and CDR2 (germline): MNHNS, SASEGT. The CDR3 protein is CASSALGGANQPQHF. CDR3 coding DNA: TGTGCCAGCAGTGCCTTGGGGGGGGCGAATCAGCCCCAGCATTTT.

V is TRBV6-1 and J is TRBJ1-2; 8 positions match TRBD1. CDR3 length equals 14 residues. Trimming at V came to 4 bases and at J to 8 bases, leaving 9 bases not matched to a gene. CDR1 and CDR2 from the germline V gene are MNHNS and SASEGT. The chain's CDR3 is CASSGGQVLKGYTF. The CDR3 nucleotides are TGTGCCAGCAGTGGGGGACAGGTTTTAAAGGGCTACACCTTC.

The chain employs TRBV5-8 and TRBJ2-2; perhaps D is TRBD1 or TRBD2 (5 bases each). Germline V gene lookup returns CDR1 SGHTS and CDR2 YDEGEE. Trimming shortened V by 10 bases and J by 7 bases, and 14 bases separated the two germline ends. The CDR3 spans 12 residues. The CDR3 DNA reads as TGTGCCCCGGGGCGGAGGAACGGGGAGCTGTTTTTT. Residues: CAPGRRNGELFF.

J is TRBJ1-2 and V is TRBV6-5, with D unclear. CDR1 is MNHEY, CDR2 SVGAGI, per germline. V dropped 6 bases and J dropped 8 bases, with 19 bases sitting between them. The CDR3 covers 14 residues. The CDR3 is CASSLDGAKRGYTF. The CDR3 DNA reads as TGTGCCAGCAGCCTCGACGGCGCCAAGAGAGGCTACACCTTC.

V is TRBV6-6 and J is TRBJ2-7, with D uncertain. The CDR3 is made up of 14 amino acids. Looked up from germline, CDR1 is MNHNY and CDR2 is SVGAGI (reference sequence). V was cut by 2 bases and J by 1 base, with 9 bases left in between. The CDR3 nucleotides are TGTGCCAGCAGTTACACCAAAGGATCCTACGAGCAGTACTTC. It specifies CASSYTKGSYEQYF.

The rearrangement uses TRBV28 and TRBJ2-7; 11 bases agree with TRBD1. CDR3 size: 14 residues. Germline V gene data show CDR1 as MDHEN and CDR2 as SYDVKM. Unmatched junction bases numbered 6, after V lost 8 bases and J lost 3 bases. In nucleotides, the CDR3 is TGTGCCAGCGAGCGGGACAGGGGGGGCTACGAGCAGTACTTC. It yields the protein CASERDRGGYEQYF.

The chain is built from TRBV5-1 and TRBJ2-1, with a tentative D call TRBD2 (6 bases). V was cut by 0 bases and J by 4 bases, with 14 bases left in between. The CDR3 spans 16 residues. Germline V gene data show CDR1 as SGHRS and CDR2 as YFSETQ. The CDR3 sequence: CASSLVLSGDYNEQFF. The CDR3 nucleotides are TGCGCCAGCAGCTTGGTTCTTAGCGGAGATTACAATGAGCAGTTCTTC. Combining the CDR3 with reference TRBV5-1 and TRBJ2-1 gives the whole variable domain KAGVTQTPRYLIKTRGQQVTLSCSPISGHRSVSWYQQTPGQGLQFLFEYFSETQRNKGNFPGRFSGRQFSNSRSEMNVSTLELGDSALYLCASSLVLSGDYNEQFFGPGTRLTVL.

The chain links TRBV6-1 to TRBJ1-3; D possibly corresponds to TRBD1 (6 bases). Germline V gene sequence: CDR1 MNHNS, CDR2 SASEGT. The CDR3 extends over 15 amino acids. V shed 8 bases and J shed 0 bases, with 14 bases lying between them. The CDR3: CASFQRGASGNTIYF. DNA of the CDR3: TGTGCCAGCTTTCAACGGGGGGCCTCTGGAAACACCATATATTTT.

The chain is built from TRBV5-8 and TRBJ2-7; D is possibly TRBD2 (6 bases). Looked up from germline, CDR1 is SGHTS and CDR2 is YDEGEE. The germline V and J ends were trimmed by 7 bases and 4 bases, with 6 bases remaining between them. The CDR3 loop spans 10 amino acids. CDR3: CASGLYEQYF. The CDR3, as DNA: TGTGCCAGCGGACTATACGAGCAGTACTTC.

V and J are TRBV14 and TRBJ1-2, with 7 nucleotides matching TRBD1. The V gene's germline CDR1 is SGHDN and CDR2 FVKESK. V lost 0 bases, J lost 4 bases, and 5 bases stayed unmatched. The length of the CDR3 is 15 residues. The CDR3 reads CASSQDGQGVYGYTF. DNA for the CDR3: TGTGCCAGCAGCCAAGACGGGCAGGGGGTCTATGGCTACACCTTC.

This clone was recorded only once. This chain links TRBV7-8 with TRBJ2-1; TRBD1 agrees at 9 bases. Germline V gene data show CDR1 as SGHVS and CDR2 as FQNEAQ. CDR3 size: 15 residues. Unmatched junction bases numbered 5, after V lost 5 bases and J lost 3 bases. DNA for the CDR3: TGTGCCAGCAGCACGGGGACAGGGAGCTACAATGAGCAGTTCTTC. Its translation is CASSTGTGSYNEQFF.